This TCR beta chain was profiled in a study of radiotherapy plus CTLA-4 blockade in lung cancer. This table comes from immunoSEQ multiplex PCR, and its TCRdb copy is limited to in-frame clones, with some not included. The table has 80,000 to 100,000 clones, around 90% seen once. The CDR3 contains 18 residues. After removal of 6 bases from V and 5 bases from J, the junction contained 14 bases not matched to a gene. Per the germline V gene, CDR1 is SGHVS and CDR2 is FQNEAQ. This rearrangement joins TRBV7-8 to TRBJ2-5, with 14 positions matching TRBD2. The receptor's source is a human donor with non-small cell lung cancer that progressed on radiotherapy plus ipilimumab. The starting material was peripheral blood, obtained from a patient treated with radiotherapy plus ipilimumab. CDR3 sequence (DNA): TGTGCCAGCAGGCTTCGGACTAGCGGGAGGAACGCATACGAGACCCAGTACTTC. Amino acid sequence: CASRLRTSGRNAYETQYF.